This T cell receptor (beta chain) was retrieved from a study of CD4 and CD8 cells across lung adenocarcinoma regions. Samples came from patients with localized non-small cell lung adenocarcinoma. The V gene end was trimmed by 5 bases and the J gene end by 0 bases; junction bases not matched to a gene: 4. Germline V gene data show CDR1 as SGHAT and CDR2 as FQDESV (reference sequence). The CDR3 runs to 15 residues. TCRdb reprocessed the PCR reads with MiXCR, giving one entry per CDR3 protein. Seen here are fewer than 4,000 distinct CDR3 sequences, around 60% observed once, and the top ten hold more than 15%.

The TCR sequence derives from a male donor with lung adenocarcinoma. The CD4 and CD8 labels of this study may be unreliable. The rearrangement joins TRBV11-1 to TRBJ2-1; 7 bases fit TRBD1. Sequenced material: CD4+ T cells from the margin of a lung tumor. The CDR3 reads CASSRQGNSYNEQFF. The CDR3 DNA is TGTGCCAGCAGCCGACAGGGAAACTCCTACAATGAGCAGTTCTTC.